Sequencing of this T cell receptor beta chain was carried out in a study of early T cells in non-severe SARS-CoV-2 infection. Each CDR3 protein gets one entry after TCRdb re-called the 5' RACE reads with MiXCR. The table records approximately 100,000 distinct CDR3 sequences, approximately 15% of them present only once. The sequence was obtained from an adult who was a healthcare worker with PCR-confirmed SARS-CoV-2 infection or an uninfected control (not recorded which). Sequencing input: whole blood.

The CDR3 region is CASSQELAGGADTQYF. The CDR3 coding sequence is TGCGCCAGCAGCCAAGAATTAGCGGGAGGCGCAGATACGCAGTATTTT. The V call is TRBV4-3, the J call TRBJ2-3, with TRBD2 matching over 10 bases. Germline CDR1 is LGHNA and CDR2 is YSLEER. The CDR3 length is 16 residues. J gave up 4 bases and V 0 bases, and 4 bases lay outside the gene matches.